The 18 T cell receptor beta chains below were found in one sample sequenced in a study of CD8+ T cells in alopecia areata. Sequencing templates came from extracted RNA that was reverse transcribed into cDNA. Using immunoSEQ multiplex PCR, the repertoire was profiled, and TCRdb retains in-frame clones only, with some absent. This sample yields 150,000 to 200,000 clones, of which 55% are seen a single time; around 4.8% belongs to the top ten. Specimen: CD4+ T cells sorted from blood. The source is a human donor in good health.

This clone has just one count. The chain is built from TRBV19 and TRBJ2-7; D remains unclear. This CDR3 is 14 amino acids long. Trimming stripped 4 bases from V and 0 bases from J, with 10 bases between. Germline lookup yields CDR1 LNHDA and CDR2 SQIVND (reference sequence). Here the CDR3 reads CASSRQESSYEQYF. CDR3 nucleotides: TGTGCCAGTAGTAGGCAGGAGAGCTCCTACGAGCAGTACTTC.

The J gene is TRBJ1-1, the V gene TRBV5-1, with D maybe TRBD1 (6 bases). Trimming removed 8 bases at V and 7 bases at J, with 21 bases between. The CDR3 sequence is 14 residues long. Germline V gene sequence: CDR1 SGHRS, CDR2 YFSETQ. CDR3 bases: TGCGCCAGTAAGCCGGACAGTAGGGAGGGTGAAGCTTTCTTT. Encoded protein: CASKPDSREGEAFF.

The chain is built from TRBV5-1 and TRBJ2-3; D possibly corresponds to TRBD1 (5 bases). The length of the CDR3 is 14 residues. The V end was cut by 4 bases, the J end by 4 bases, with 13 bases between. Germline assignment: CDR1 SGHRS and CDR2 YFSETQ. For the CDR3, the DNA is TGCGCCAGCAGCCCCCAGGGTTCGGCAGATACGCAGTATTTT. It is translated as CASSPQGSADTQYF.

V gene TRBV11-2 combines with J gene TRBJ1-1, with TRBD1 as a possible D gene (5 bases). Trimming took off 5 bases at V and 3 bases at J, with 10 bases between the two ends. CDR1 is SGHAT and CDR2 is FQNNGV in the germline V gene. This CDR3 contains 13 residues. CDR3 sequence reads: CASSVQGYTEAFF. The CDR3 coding sequence is TGTGCCAGCAGCGTCCAGGGTTACACTGAAGCTTTCTTT.

The CDR3 region is CASSYGGIQETQYF. The DNA for the CDR3 is TGTGCCAGCAGTTACGGTGGAATTCAAGAGACCCAGTACTTC. The chain recombines TRBV6-5 with TRBJ2-5; D gene unclear. Germline loops: CDR1 MNHEY, CDR2 SVGAGI. This CDR3 is 14 amino acids long. Trimming removed 2 bases from V and 2 bases from J, with 9 bases in between.

This chain joins TRBV18 and TRBJ2-7; D remains ambiguous. Germline V gives CDR1 KGHSH, CDR2 LQKENI. Trimming cost V 1 base and J 1 base, with 5 bases left between them. The CDR3 runs to 13 residues. The CDR3 here is CASSPLQSYEQYF. In nucleotides, the CDR3 is TGTGCCAGCTCACCACTCCAGTCCTACGAGCAGTACTTC.

About this clone itself: Other DNA sequences in the sample encode the same CDR3. This chain links TRBV5-1 with TRBJ2-5; D not certain. Trimming took off 1 base at V and 2 bases at J, with 0 bases between the two ends. Germline assignment: CDR1 SGHRS and CDR2 YFSETQ. This CDR3 is built from 11 residues. This CDR3 is CASSLQETQYF. The CDR3 region has the DNA TGCGCCAGCAGCTTGCAAGAGACCCAGTACTTC. Combining the CDR3 with reference TRBV5-1 and TRBJ2-5 gives the whole variable domain KAGVTQTPRYLIKTRGQQVTLSCSPISGHRSVSWYQQTPGQGLQFLFEYFSETQRNKGNFPGRFSGRQFSNSRSEMNVSTLELGDSALYLCASSLQETQYFGPGTRLLVL.

A few counts support this clone. The chain joins TRBV28 to TRBJ2-2, with D possibly matching TRBD2 (6 bases). Trimming removed 3 bases from V and 8 bases from J, with 13 bases in between. CDR3 length: 14 residues. Per the germline V gene, CDR1 is MDHEN and CDR2 is SYDVKM. The CDR3 DNA follows: TGTGCCAGCAGTTTGGTGCTAGCGACGGGGGAGCTGTTTTTT. The encoded protein is CASSLVLATGELFF.

The chain combines TRBV9 with TRBJ2-2; D gene ambiguous. Germline V gene lookup returns CDR1 SGDLS and CDR2 YYNGEE. Trimming took 0 bases from V and 6 from J, leaving 3 bases between them. This CDR3 contains 12 residues. In nucleotides, the CDR3 is TGTGCCAGCAGCGTAGTTCCCGGGGAGCTGTTTTTT. Translating gives CASSVVPGELFF.

This rearrangement joins TRBV6-5 to TRBJ1-5; 9 nucleotides match TRBD1. V trimming: 5 bases; J trimming: 8 bases; junction bases outside the gene matches: 4. The CDR3 contains 13 residues. Germline V gene lookup returns CDR1 MNHEY and CDR2 SVGAGI. CDR3 bases: TGTGCCAGCAGTGGACAGGGGAGAGAGCCCCAGCATTTT. It specifies CASSGQGREPQHF.

The rearrangement links TRBV27 to TRBJ2-5, with 7 bases matching TRBD1. Trimming at V came to 8 bases and at J to 6 bases, leaving 12 bases not matched to a gene. Germline V CDR1 and CDR2: MNHEY, SMNVEV (reference sequence). This CDR3 region has 14 residues. The CDR3 DNA reads TGTGCCAGCGCAACAGGGGACAGAATGAAGACCCAGTACTTC. Translated, it gives CASATGDRMKTQYF.

This clone was seen a handful of times. V is TRBV9 and J is TRBJ2-5; D is possibly TRBD2 (5 bases). Deletions cut 0 bases from V and 3 bases from J, with 18 bases between. This CDR3 contains 17 residues. Germline assignment: CDR1 SGDLS and CDR2 YYNGEE. CDR3: CASSVVLWGVGKETQYF. The CDR3 coding sequence is TGTGCCAGCAGCGTAGTACTTTGGGGAGTTGGGAAAGAGACCCAGTACTTC.

The rearrangement uses TRBV5-1 and TRBJ1-4, with D tentatively TRBD1 (5 bases). Germline assignment: CDR1 SGHRS and CDR2 YFSETQ. This CDR3 contains 14 residues. Trimming shortened V by 0 bases and J by 4 bases, and 7 bases separated the two germline ends. CDR3 nucleotide sequence: TGCGCCAGCAGCTTGGGTGACAGTAATGAAAAACTGTTTTTT. It encodes CASSLGDSNEKLFF.

This clone appeared once. This rearrangement joins TRBV28 to TRBJ1-5, with a weak D call TRBD1 (6 bases). The CDR3 runs to 15 residues. Germline CDR1 reads MDHEN; CDR2 reads SYDVKM. V was shortened by 5 bases and J by 0 bases, with 11 bases between the two germline ends. The CDR3, as DNA: TGTGCCAGCAGTCGGACAGAATATAGCAATCAGCCCCAGCATTTT. Translating gives CASSRTEYSNQPQHF.

The J gene is TRBJ1-5, the V gene TRBV19; 8 nucleotides agree with TRBD1. CDR3 size: 15 residues. Looked up from germline, CDR1 is LNHDA and CDR2 is SQIVND (reference sequence). V lost 5 bases, J lost 4 bases, and 7 bases stayed unmatched. CDR3 in amino acids: CASSPWTGTNQPQHF. The DNA for the CDR3 is TGTGCCAGTAGTCCGTGGACAGGGACTAATCAGCCCCAGCATTTT.

This clone showed up just a few times. The rearrangement joins TRBV29-1 to TRBJ2-3; 8 bases agree with TRBD2. V shed 7 bases and J 1 base; nucleotides not matched to a gene: 7. CDR3 length equals 14 residues. Germline V gene sequence: CDR1 SQVTM, CDR2 ANQGSEA. CDR3 loop: CSASGGQGTDTQYF. The CDR3 DNA is TGCAGCGCTTCGGGAGGGCAGGGCACAGATACGCAGTATTTT.

The gene calls are TRBV29-1 and TRBJ2-5, with D perhaps being TRBD1 or TRBD2 (6 bases each). Trimming left V 4 bases short and J 4 bases short, with 13 bases between. There are 13 residues in the CDR3. Germline V gene lookup returns CDR1 SQVTM and CDR2 ANQGSEA. This CDR3 reads CSVVGGGGETQYF. In DNA form, the CDR3 reads TGCAGCGTTGTAGGGGGAGGCGGAGAGACCCAGTACTTC.

V usage is TRBV9 and J usage is TRBJ2-3; possible D gene TRBD2, 5 bases. V gave up 0 bases and J gave up 6 bases, with 17 bases separating them. This CDR3 spans 16 amino acids. CDR1 is SGDLS and CDR2 is YYNGEE in the germline V gene. The DNA for the CDR3 is TGTGCCAGCAGCGTAGGTAATAGCGACTTTGTTGATACGCAGTATTTT. Residues: CASSVGNSDFVDTQYF.